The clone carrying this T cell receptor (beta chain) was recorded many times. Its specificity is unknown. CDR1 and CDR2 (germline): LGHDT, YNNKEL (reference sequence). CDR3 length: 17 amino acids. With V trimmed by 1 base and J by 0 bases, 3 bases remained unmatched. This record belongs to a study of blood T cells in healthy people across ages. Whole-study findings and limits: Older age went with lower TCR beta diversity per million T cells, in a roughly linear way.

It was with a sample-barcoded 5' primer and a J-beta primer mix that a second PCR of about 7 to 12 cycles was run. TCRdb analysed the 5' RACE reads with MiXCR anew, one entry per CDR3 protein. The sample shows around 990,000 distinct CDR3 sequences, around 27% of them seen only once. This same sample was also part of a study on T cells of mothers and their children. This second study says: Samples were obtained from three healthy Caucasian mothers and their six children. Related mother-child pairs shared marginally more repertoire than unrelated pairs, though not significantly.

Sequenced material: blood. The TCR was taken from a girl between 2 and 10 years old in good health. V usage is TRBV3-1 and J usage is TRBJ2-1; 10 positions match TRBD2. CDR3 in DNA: TGTGCCAGCAGCCAAGGAGGACTAGCGGTCTCCTACAATGAGCAGTTCTTC. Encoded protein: CASSQGGLAVSYNEQFF.